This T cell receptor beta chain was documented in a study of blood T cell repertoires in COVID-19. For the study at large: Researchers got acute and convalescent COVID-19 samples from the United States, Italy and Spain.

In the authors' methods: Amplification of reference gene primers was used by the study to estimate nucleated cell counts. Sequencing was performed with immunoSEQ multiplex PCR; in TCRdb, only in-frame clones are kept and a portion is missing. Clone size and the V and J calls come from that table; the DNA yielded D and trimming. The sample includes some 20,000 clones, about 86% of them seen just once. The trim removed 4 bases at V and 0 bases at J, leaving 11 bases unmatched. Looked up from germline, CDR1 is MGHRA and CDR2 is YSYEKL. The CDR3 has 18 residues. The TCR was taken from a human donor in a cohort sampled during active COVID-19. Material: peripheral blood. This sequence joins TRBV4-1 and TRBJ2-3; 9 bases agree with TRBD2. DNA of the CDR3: TGCGCCAGCAGCCCGAGCGGGGGGCTCCACCTAAGCACAGATACGCAGTATTTT. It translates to CASSPSGGLHLSTDTQYF.